Described below is a single T cell receptor (beta chain) sequence and its context. Its antigen is as yet unknown. These data are taken from a study of cytomegalovirus exposure and HLA in healthy donors. Findings and caveats of the study: What a later analysis reportedly showed was that an Asian-associated ancestry cluster had fewer N-insertions than the approximately 700-donor mean. Most subjects' HLA-A and HLA-B alleles were reportedly predicted from TCR beta sequences.

Germline values: CDR1 SGHRS, CDR2 YFSETQ. V shed 4 bases and J shed 0 bases, with 10 bases lying between them. This CDR3 has 15 residues. PCR used 60 Vbeta primers and 13 Jbeta primers. The table came from immunoSEQ multiplex PCR; TCRdb's copy has only in-frame clones and leaves some out. The listing records around 70,000 clones. V and J are TRBV5-1 and TRBJ2-2; perhaps TRBD1 as D (5 bases). The sample taken for sequencing was PBMCs. The clonotype was recovered from a boy aged 5 to 17 in good health and CMV-seronegative. The CDR3 is CASSPDTPNTGELFF. The CDR3 DNA reads TGCGCCAGCAGCCCGGACACCCCGAACACCGGGGAGCTGTTTTTT.